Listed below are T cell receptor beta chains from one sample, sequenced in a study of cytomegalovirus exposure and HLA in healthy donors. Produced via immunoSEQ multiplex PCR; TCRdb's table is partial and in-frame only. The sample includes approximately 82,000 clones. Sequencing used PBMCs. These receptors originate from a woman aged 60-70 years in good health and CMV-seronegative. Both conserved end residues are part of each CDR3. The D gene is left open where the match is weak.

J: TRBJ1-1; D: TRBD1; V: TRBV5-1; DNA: TGCGCCAGCAGCTTGGCGGCGGACAGGGGGACGGTGAACACTGAAGCTTTCTTT; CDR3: CASSLAADRGTVNTEAFF
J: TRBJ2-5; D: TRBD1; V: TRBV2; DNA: TGTGCCAGCAGCGAAACAGGGGGACAAGAGACCCAGTACTTC; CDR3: CASSETGGQETQYF
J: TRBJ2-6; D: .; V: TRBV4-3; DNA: TGCGCCAGCAGCCAAGATACAGCTTCGGGGGCCAACGTCCTGACTTTC; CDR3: CASSQDTASGANVLTF
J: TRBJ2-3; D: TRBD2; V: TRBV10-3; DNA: TGTGCCATCAGTGAGGGGTGGACTAGCGGGAAAACAGATACGCAGTATTTT; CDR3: CAISEGWTSGKTDTQYF
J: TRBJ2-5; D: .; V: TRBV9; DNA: TGTGCCAGCAGCGTAGACGGGAGACGGGAGACCCAGTACTTC; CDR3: CASSVDGRRETQYF
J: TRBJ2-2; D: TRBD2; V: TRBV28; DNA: TGTGCCAGCAGTTTATTTTTAGGCGGGCGGGGGGGGACTTGGAACACCGGGGAGCTGTTTTTT; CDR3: CASSLFLGGRGGTWNTGELFF
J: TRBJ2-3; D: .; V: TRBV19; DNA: TGTGCCACTGGACAGAGCACAGATACGCAGTATTTT; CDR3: CATGQSTDTQYF
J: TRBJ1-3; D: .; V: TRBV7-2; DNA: TGTGCCAGCAGCTTAGTAGGCGGAAACTCTGGAAACACCATATATTTT; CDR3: CASSLVGGNSGNTIYF
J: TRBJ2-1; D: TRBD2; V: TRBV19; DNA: TGTGCCAGTAGTATAAGTGGTCTAGCGGGAGCAGGGGGATTGGATGAGCAGTTCTTC; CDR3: CASSISGLAGAGGLDEQFF
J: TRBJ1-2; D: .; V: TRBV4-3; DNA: TGCGCCAGCAGCCAAACCTCGGGACTGGGAAACTATGGCTACACCTTC; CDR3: CASSQTSGLGNYGYTF
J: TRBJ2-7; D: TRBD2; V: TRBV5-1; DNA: TGCGCCAGCAGCTCCTCCCGGGGAGGGAGAGGCCCCTACGAGCAGTACTTC; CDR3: CASSSSRGGRGPYEQYF
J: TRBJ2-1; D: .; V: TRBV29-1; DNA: TGCAGCGTTGAAATCCCCCAACGGGTTTACAATGAGCAGTTCTTC; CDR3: CSVEIPQRVYNEQFF
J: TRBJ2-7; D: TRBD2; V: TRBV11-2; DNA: TGTGCCAGCAGCTTCCTAGCGGGAGGCCTTTACGAGCAGTACTTC; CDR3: CASSFLAGGLYEQYF